Listed below are T cell receptor beta chains from one sample, sequenced in a study of T-cell reconstitution after alpha-beta-depleted transplantation in children. TCRdb re-called the PCR reads with MiXCR, one entry per CDR3 protein. The sample carries about 540,000 distinct CDR3 sequences, about 17% recorded once. The specimen was PBMCs from the stem cell graft donor, collected from the stem cell graft. The receptor source for this set is a human donor who donated a stem cell graft to a child with acute lymphoblastic leukemia. Each CDR3 is given with its conserved first and last residue. A D gene is named only where the DNA matches it firmly. Expanded clones get a size class; other rows say once, few or many, or leave the size out.

abundance	v_gene	len	j_gene	d_gene	CDR3aa	CDR3nt
few	TRBV7-9	16	TRBJ1-5	NA	CASSSLTGYSNQPQHF	TGTGCCAGCAGCTCCCTGACAGGATATAGCAATCAGCCCCAGCATTTT
NA	TRBV12-3/TRBV12-4	15	TRBJ1-5	NA	CASSIGLLGGQPQHF	TGTGCCAGCAGCATTGGATTACTTGGGGGTCAGCCCCAGCATTTT
few	TRBV4-1	17	TRBJ1-2	TRBD1	CASSHYRGRLIVNGYTF	TGCGCCAGCAGCCACTACAGGGGGCGCTTAATAGTTAATGGCTACACCTTC
NA	TRBV11-2	14	TRBJ2-1	NA	CASSSLVGYNEQFF	TGTGCCAGCAGCTCCCTCGTGGGGTACAATGAGCAGTTCTTC
NA	TRBV27	14	TRBJ2-2	NA	CASGPTQNTGELFF	TGTGCCAGCGGCCCGACTCAGAACACCGGGGAGCTGTTTTTT
NA	TRBV10-3	13	TRBJ1-1	TRBD1	CAISGTANTEAFF	TGTGCCATATCCGGGACAGCGAACACTGAAGCTTTCTTT
many	TRBV5-1	16	TRBJ1-1	NA	CASSLVAGVRDTEAFF	TGCGCCAGCAGCTTGGTGGCAGGGGTTAGGGACACTGAAGCTTTCTTT
NA	TRBV20-1	14	TRBJ2-1	NA	CSAAPRDRYNEQFF	TGCAGTGCTGCCCCGCGGGATCGCTACAATGAGCAGTTCTTC
NA	TRBV10-1	18	TRBJ2-2	TRBD1	CASSVKPPGQGAYGELFF	TGCGCCAGCAGTGTTAAGCCGCCGGGACAGGGGGCCTACGGGGAGCTGTTTTTT
few	TRBV18	13	TRBJ2-7	NA	CASSGTLDPEQYF	TGTGCCAGCTCAGGCACTCTAGATCCCGAGCAGTACTTC
few	TRBV5-6	18	TRBJ2-3	NA	CASSPWRDSLEGADTQYF	TGTGCCAGCAGCCCCTGGCGGGACAGCCTTGAGGGTGCAGATACGCAGTATTTT